The 5 T cell receptor beta chains in this list originate from one sample, sequenced in a study of cytomegalovirus exposure and HLA in healthy donors. 13 Jbeta primers and 60 Vbeta primers were used for the PCR. Some clones are missing from TCRdb's copy, which holds only in-frame ones; the method was immunoSEQ multiplex PCR. The sample holds roughly 100,000 clones, over 75% seen once. Input material: PBMCs. These receptors originate from a man aged 25 to 40 in good health and CMV-seropositive.

This clone was observed once. The CDR3 region has the DNA TGTGCCAGCAGCTCCCGGGGGGCCCAAGAGACCCAGTACTTC. Protein product: CASSSRGAQETQYF. The chain is built from TRBV7-8 and TRBJ2-5, with D tentatively TRBD2 (7 bases). CDR1 SGHVS and CDR2 FQNEAQ come from the germline V gene. Trimming shortened V by 4 bases and J by 1 base, and 10 bases separated the two germline ends. The CDR3 is 14 amino acids. The full variable domain, rest sourced from reference TRBV7-8 and TRBJ2-5, is GAGVSQSPRYKVAKRGQDVALRCDPISGHVSLFWYQQALGQGPEFLTYFQNEAQLDKSGLPSDRFFAERPEGSVSTLKIQRTQQEDSAVYLCASSSRGAQETQYFGPGTRLLVL.

The V call is TRBV7-2, the J call TRBJ1-2; possible D gene TRBD1, 5 bases. Germline V gene data show CDR1 as SGHTA and CDR2 as FQGNSA. This CDR3 contains 14 residues. V was clipped by 1 base and J by 8 bases, with 14 bases between them. The CDR3 loop is CASSLGRAHWGYTF. CDR3 DNA: TGTGCCAGCAGCTTAGGCAGGGCACATTGGGGCTACACCTTC.

The V gene is TRBV7-2, the J gene TRBJ2-3; perhaps TRBD1 as D (6 bases). The CDR3 totals 16 residues. Germline CDR1 and CDR2: SGHTA and FQGNSA. Deletions cut 4 bases from V and 4 bases from J, with 18 bases between. CDR3 coding DNA: TGTGCCAGCAGCTCCATCGGGACATTTGGGGCAGATACGCAGTATTTT. Protein: CASSSIGTFGADTQYF.

V is TRBV6-1 and J is TRBJ2-7; D possibly corresponds to TRBD2 (5 bases). Looked up from germline, CDR1 is MNHNS and CDR2 is SASEGT. Trimming stripped 4 bases from V and 3 bases from J, with 13 bases between. CDR3 length: 14 residues. The CDR3 protein is CASSAPGLDYEQYF. In DNA, the CDR3 is TGTGCCAGCAGTGCCCCGGGGTTGGACTACGAGCAGTACTTC.

The rearrangement joins TRBV5-1 to TRBJ2-1, with TRBD1 matching over 9 bases. With V trimmed by 0 bases and J by 7 bases, 11 bases remained unmatched. The CDR3 sequence is 17 residues long. The germline V gene has CDR1 SGHRS and CDR2 YFSETQ. The CDR3 DNA follows: TGCGCCAGCAGCTTGGGGATCGACAGGGGGAACGGTAATGAGCAGTTCTTC. Translated, it gives CASSLGIDRGNGNEQFF.